This entry describes one TCR beta chain. What it recognizes is unknown. These data come from a study of cytomegalovirus exposure and HLA in healthy donors. Regarding the study as a whole: The study flagged some 170 TCR beta chains as cytomegalovirus-associated.

A multiplex PCR was run with 60 Vbeta primers and 13 Jbeta primers. The table came from immunoSEQ multiplex PCR; TCRdb's copy has only in-frame clones and leaves some out. The sample carries approximately 80,000 clones, just under 75% recorded once. The TCR originated in a man aged 55 to 70 in good health and CMV-seronegative. The sequenced sample consisted of PBMCs.

The CDR3 nucleotides are TGTGCCAGCAGCCGGGGGGCCACGGGAGACGCTTTCTTT. Translation gives CASSRGATGDAFF. The gene calls are TRBV7-9 and TRBJ1-1; D may be TRBD1 (6 bases). Trimming shortened V by 5 bases and J by 11 bases, and 18 bases separated the two germline ends. From germline, CDR1 is SEHNR and CDR2 FQNEAQ (reference sequence). The length of the CDR3 is 13 residues.